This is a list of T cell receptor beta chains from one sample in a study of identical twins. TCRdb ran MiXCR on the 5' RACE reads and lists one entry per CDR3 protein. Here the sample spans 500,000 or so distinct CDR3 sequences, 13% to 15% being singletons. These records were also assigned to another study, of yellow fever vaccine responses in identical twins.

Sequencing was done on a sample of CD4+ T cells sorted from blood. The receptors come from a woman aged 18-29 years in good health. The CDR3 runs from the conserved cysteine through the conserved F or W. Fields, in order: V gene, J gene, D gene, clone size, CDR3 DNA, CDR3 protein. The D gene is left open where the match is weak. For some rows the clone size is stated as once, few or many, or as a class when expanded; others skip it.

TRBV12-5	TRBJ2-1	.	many	TGTGCTAGTGGTTTGAAAGGGATCTCCTACAATGAGCAGTTCTTC	CASGLKGISYNEQFF
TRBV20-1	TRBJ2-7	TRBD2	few	TGCAGTGCTAGAGCCGGGACTAGGACCCTATACGAGCAGTACTTC	CSARAGTRTLYEQYF
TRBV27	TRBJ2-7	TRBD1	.	TGTGCCAGCAGTTTGAGACAGGGGGCGACCTACGAGCAGTACTTC	CASSLRQGATYEQYF
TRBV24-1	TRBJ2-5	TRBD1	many	TGTGCCACCAGTGACGGACAGGGCCGCGAGACCCAGTACTTC	CATSDGQGRETQYF
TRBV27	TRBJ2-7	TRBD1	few	TGTGCCAGCAGTGACCGACAGGGGTTCGAGCAGTACTTC	CASSDRQGFEQYF
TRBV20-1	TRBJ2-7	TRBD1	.	TGCAGTGCGCATCCGGGACAGGGGTATTACGAGCAGTACTTC	CSAHPGQGYYEQYF
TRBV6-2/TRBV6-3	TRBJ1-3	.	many	TGTGCCAGCACCAACGGGGGGAACGGAAACACCATATATTTT	CASTNGGNGNTIYF
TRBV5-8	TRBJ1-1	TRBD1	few	TGTGCCAGCAGCAACAGGGGCCGGTACACTGAAGCTTTCTTT	CASSNRGRYTEAFF
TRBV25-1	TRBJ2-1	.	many	TGTGCCAGCATAGGTCCCCTTCCTAAGAATGAGCAGTTCTTC	CASIGPLPKNEQFF
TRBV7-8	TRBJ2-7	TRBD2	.	TGTGCCAGCAGCTCTGGACTAGCGGTCTACGAGCAGTACTTC	CASSSGLAVYEQYF
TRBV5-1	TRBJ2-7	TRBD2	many	TGCGCCAGCAGCCCGGGACTAGCGGGGGGATCCTCCTACGAGCAGTACTTC	CASSPGLAGGSSYEQYF
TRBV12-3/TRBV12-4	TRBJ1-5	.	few	TGTGCCAGCACCCCAGGGAAGAGTCAGCCCCAGCATTTT	CASTPGKSQPQHF
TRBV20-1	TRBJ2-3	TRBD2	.	TGCAGTGCTAGAGATGGGACTAGCGGGGGAGACGACGTGCAGTATTTT	CSARDGTSGGDDVQYF
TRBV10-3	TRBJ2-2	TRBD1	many	TGTGCCATCAGTCCGCGACAGGGGGACACCGGGGAGCTGTTTTTT	CAISPRQGDTGELFF
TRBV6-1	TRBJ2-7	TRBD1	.	TGTGCCAGCGTAGGGGGCTACTACGAGCAGTACTTC	CASVGGYYEQYF
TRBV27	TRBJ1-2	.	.	TGTGCCAGCAGTCAAGAGGGGTCGGGGGGCTACACCTTC	CASSQEGSGGYTF
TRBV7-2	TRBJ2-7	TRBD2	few	TGTGCCAGCAGCTTAGAAAGACTAGCGGCCTACGAGCAGTACTTC	CASSLERLAAYEQYF
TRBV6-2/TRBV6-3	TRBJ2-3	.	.	TGTGCCAGCAGTTACGAGTCCTACACAGATACGCAGTATTTT	CASSYESYTDTQYF
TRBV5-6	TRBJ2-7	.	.	TGTGCCAGCAGCTTGCGGGGGAGATTCTCCTACGAGCAGTACTTC	CASSLRGRFSYEQYF
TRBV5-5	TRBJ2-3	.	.	TGTGCCAGCAGGAACTACAGAACTAGCACAGATACGCAGTATTTT	CASRNYRTSTDTQYF
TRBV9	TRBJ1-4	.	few	TGTGCCAGCAGCCACCCAGGACTTAATGAAAAACTGTTTTTT	CASSHPGLNEKLFF
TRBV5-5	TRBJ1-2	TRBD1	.	TGTGCCAGCAGCCAGTCCGGGACAGGGAACTATGGCTACACCTTC	CASSQSGTGNYGYTF
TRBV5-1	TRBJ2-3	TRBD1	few	TGCGCCAGCAGCCAAGATGGACAGGCGTCAGATACGCAGTATTTT	CASSQDGQASDTQYF
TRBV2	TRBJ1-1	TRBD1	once	TGTGCCAGCATGGACAGGGGCACTAACACTGAAGCTTTCTTT	CASMDRGTNTEAFF
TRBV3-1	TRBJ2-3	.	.	TGTGCCAGCAGCCAGAGAGTTAGCACAGATACGCAGTATTTT	CASSQRVSTDTQYF
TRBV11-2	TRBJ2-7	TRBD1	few	TGTGCCAGCAGTGGAGCCGGGACAGCCACCTACGAGCAGTACTTC	CASSGAGTATYEQYF
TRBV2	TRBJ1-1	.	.	TGTGCCAGCATGTCAGGGGTTTACACTGAAGCTTTCTTT	CASMSGVYTEAFF
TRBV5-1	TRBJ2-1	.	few	TGCGCCAGCAGCTTGAACCTACTGGGCTCCTACAATGAGCAGTTCTTC	CASSLNLLGSYNEQFF
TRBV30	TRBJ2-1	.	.	TGTGCCTGGGGGTCCGACACGGGATCCTACAATGAGCAGTTCTTC	CAWGSDTGSYNEQFF
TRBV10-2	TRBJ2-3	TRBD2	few	TGCGCCAGGCGTAAGTCCGGGACTAGCGGGAGGGCGCGGACAGATACGCAGTATTTT	CARRKSGTSGRARTDTQYF
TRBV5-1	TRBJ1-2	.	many	TGCGCCAGCAGCTTGGACGGCACCTATGGCTACACCTTC	CASSLDGTYGYTF
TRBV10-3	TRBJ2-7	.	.	TGTGCCACCGAACCGGGAGATCTAGACGAGCAGTACTTC	CATEPGDLDEQYF
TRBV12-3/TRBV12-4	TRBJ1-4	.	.	TGTGCCAGCAGTCTAGGGAAGGATGAAAAACTGTTTTTT	CASSLGKDEKLFF
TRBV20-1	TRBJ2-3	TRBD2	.	TGCAGTGCACCTACTAGCGGGAGGCGGGATACGCAGTATTTT	CSAPTSGRRDTQYF
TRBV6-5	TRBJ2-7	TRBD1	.	TGTGCCAGCAGTCTTACTCAGGGGGCACTCCCCTACGAGCAGTACTTC	CASSLTQGALPYEQYF
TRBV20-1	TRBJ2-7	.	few	TGCAGTGCTAGACCGGTAGCGCGCCTTGGGGGACTCTACGAGCAGTACTTC	CSARPVARLGGLYEQYF
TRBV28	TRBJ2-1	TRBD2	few	TGTGCCAGCAGTCCACACCTCGGACTAGCGGAGTACAATGAGCAGTTCTTC	CASSPHLGLAEYNEQFF
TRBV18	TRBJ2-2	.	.	TGTGCCAGCTCACCACGGGGGGCAACGAACACCGGGGAGCTGTTTTTT	CASSPRGATNTGELFF
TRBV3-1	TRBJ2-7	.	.	TGTGCCAGCAGCCGGTCCCCTCCCCTGGGCGAGCAGTACTTC	CASSRSPPLGEQYF
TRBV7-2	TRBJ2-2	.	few	TGTGCCAGCAGCTTAGTTCGGGGTTGGACCGGGGAGCTGTTTTTT	CASSLVRGWTGELFF
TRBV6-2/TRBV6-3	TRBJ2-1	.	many	TGTGCCAGCAGTTACGGAGTATTGGAGGGTGGCTACAATGAGCAGTTCTTC	CASSYGVLEGGYNEQFF
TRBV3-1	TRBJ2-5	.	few	TGTGCCAGCAGCCAAGACCAGGGGCAGCGATGGACCCAGTACTTC	CASSQDQGQRWTQYF
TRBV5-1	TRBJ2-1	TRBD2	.	TGCGCCAGCAGCCCCCTACCTAGCGGAAACAATGAGCAGTTCTTC	CASSPLPSGNNEQFF
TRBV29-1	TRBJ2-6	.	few	TGCAGCGTTGTAGGATTCTCTGGGGCCAACGTCCTGACTTTC	CSVVGFSGANVLTF
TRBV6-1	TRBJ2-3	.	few	TGTGCCAGCAGAATAACCTTGGGCACAGATACGCAGTATTTT	CASRITLGTDTQYF
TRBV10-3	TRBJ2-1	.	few	TGTGCCATCAGTGGTAGGGATTCCTACAATGAGCAGTTCTTC	CAISGRDSYNEQFF
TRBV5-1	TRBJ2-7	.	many	TGCGCCAGCAGCTTATCAGGGGTAGAGCAGTACTTC	CASSLSGVEQYF
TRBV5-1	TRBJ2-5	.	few	TGCGCCAGCAGCTTGGTGTGGGGGTTTGAGACCCAGTACTTC	CASSLVWGFETQYF
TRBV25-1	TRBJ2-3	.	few	TGTGCCAGCAGTCTTCCCGGACGAGCAGATACGCAGTATTTT	CASSLPGRADTQYF
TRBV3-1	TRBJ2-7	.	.	TGTGCCAGCAGCCAAGAGCCTAGCGATAGCTCCTACGAGCAGTACTTC	CASSQEPSDSSYEQYF
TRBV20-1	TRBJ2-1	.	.	TGCAGTGCCCCCAGGCAGAGCTCCTACAATGAGCAGTTCTTC	CSAPRQSSYNEQFF
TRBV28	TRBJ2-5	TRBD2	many	TGTGCCAGCAGTCAATTAGCGGGAGGGCAAGAGACCCAGTACTTC	CASSQLAGGQETQYF
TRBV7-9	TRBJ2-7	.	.	TGTGCCAGCAGCTCCACCTCAGTGGGCCACGAGCAGTACTTC	CASSSTSVGHEQYF
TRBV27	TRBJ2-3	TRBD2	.	TGTGCCAGCAGTCTACTCTTAGCGGGCACTAGCACAGATACGCAGTATTTT	CASSLLLAGTSTDTQYF
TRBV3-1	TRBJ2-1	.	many	TGTGCCAGCAGCCAAGAGGCACAGGGTTCTGAGCAGTTCTTC	CASSQEAQGSEQFF
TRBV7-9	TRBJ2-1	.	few	TGTGCCAGCAGCCACCCTGGGAGGAATGAGCAGTTCTTC	CASSHPGRNEQFF
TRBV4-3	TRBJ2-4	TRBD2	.	TGCGCCAGCAGCCTGACAGCGGGAGCTACCAAAAACATTCAGTACTTC	CASSLTAGATKNIQYF
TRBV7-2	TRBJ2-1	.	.	TGTGCCAGCAGCTTAGAGGGTCAGTCCTACAATGAGCAGTTCTTC	CASSLEGQSYNEQFF